The clone carrying this T cell receptor beta chain was seen just once. Its target is not known. These data belong to a study of CD8 T cells in Susac syndrome. Study-wide results and caveats: The study conceded that its TCR sequencing and HLA analysis involved relatively few individuals.

The authors reverse transcribed roughly 0.5 to 1 ug RNA with random hexamers. The amplification used immunoSEQ multiplex PCR on TCR beta CDR3; it spanned 54 Vbeta and 13 Jbeta. TCRdb fed the immunoSEQ multiplex PCR reads into MiXCR, producing one record per CDR3 protein. Of about 300,000 distinct CDR3 sequences listed, around 89% are singletons. This CDR3 has 14 residues. Looked up from germline, CDR1 is LNHDA and CDR2 is SQIVND (reference sequence). V was shortened by 11 bases and J by 3 bases, with 17 bases between the two germline ends. The clonotype comes from a human donor with multiple sclerosis. The specimen was CD8+ T cells from PBMCs. The chain joins TRBV19 to TRBJ2-1, with D perhaps TRBD2 (6 bases). CDR3 sequence: CASSPSGYYNEQFF. The CDR3 DNA is TGTGCCTCAAGTCCCAGCGGGTACTACAATGAGCAGTTCTTC.